This T cell receptor beta chain was sequenced during a study of cytomegalovirus exposure and HLA in healthy donors. Use of 60 Vbeta and 13 Jbeta primers characterized the PCR. Sequencing was performed with immunoSEQ multiplex PCR; in TCRdb, only in-frame clones are kept and a portion is missing. This sample has about 120,000 clones, with just under 75% found just once. This clone was seen many times. Its antigen is not known. Overall study findings and caveats: The study put 150 or so TCR beta chains on its list as cytomegalovirus-associated. Association with HLA alleles at 0.05 false discovery rate was found for 15,000 to 20,000 TCR beta sequences in a later analysis. A later analysis linked a missense DCLRE1C variant to TCR beta V- and J-gene trimming.

This CDR3 is 16 amino acids long. CDR1 is MGHRA, CDR2 YSYEKL, per germline. After removal of 1 base from V and 6 bases from J, the junction contained 10 bases not matched to a gene. The sequenced sample consisted of PBMCs. This chain links TRBV4-1 with TRBJ2-3; 7 bases agree with TRBD2. The source of this sequence is a human donor in good health. In nucleotides, the CDR3 is TGCGCCAGCAGCCAAGGGGATATCCGGGAGGATGATACGCAGTATTTT. Its protein is CASSQGDIREDDTQYF.